This TCR beta chain was observed in a study of early T cells in non-severe SARS-CoV-2 infection. Study information: With bulk RNA from unsorted whole blood as input, sequencing yielded unpaired chains. Study-wide points: Clonotype matching in VDJdb favored anti-spike CD8 responses and did not capture private and CD4 specificities.

The CDR3 is 13 amino acids. In germline, CDR1 is SGDLS, CDR2 YYNGEE. V was cut by 6 bases and J by 0 bases, with 7 bases left in between. The table lists this clonotype with a few counts. Its cognate antigen is unknown. Attachment of unique molecular identifiers to individual cDNA molecules was performed. Each CDR3 protein gets one entry after TCRdb re-called the 5' RACE reads with MiXCR. In the table there are roughly 120,000 distinct CDR3 sequences, 15% of which are singletons. Sequencing was performed on whole blood. The sequence was obtained from an adult who was a healthcare worker with PCR-confirmed SARS-CoV-2 infection or an uninfected control (not recorded which). The V gene is TRBV9, the J gene TRBJ1-3; D is perhaps TRBD1 (5 bases). CDR3 DNA sequence: TGTGCCAGCAAACAGGACTCTGGAAACACCATATATTTT. Translating it yields CASKQDSGNTIYF.